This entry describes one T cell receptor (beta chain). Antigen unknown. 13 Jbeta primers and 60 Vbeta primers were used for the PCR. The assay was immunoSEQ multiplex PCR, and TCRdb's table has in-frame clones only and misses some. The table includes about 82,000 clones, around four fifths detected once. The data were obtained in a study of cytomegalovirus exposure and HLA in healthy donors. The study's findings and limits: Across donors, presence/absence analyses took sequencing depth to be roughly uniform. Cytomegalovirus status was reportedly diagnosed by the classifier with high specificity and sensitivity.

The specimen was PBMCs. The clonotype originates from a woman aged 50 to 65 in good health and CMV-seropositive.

The CDR3 sequence: CASKWTGISTDTQYF. Written as DNA, the CDR3 is TGCGCCAGCAAATGGACAGGGATAAGCACAGATACGCAGTATTTT. The chain joins TRBV5-1 to TRBJ2-3; TRBD1 matches 8 bases. Germline V gene sequence: CDR1 SGHRS, CDR2 YFSETQ. The trim removed 6 bases at V and 0 bases at J, leaving 6 bases unmatched. This CDR3 is built from 15 residues.